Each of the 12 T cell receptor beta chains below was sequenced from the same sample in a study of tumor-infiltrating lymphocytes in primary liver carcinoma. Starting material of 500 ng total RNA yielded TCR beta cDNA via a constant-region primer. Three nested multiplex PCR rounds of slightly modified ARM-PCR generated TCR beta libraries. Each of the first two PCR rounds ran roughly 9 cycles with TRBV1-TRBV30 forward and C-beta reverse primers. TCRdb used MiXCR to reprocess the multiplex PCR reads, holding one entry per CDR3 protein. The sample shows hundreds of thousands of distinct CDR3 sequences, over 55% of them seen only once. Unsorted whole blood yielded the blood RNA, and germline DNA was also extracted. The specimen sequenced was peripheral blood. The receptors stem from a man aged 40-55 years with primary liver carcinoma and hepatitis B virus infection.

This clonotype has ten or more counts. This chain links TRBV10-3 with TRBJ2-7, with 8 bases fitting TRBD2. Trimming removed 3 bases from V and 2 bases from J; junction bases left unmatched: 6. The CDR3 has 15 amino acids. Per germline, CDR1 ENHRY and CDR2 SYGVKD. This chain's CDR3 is CAISDGSGSPYEQYF. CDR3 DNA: TGTGCCATCAGTGATGGAAGCGGGAGCCCCTACGAGCAGTACTTC.

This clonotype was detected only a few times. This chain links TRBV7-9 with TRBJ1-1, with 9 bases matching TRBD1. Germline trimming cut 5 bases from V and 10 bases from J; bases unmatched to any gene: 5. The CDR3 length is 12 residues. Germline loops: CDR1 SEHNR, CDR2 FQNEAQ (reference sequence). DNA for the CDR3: TGTGCCAGCAGCCCGGTACAGGGGGCAGCTTTCTTT. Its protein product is CASSPVQGAAFF.

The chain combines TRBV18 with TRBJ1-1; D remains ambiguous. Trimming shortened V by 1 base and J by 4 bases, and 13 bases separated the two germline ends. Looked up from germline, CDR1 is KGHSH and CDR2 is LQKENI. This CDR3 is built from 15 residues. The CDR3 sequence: CASSPRRELGTEAFF. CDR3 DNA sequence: TGTGCCAGCTCACCACGGAGGGAGCTGGGCACTGAAGCTTTCTTT.

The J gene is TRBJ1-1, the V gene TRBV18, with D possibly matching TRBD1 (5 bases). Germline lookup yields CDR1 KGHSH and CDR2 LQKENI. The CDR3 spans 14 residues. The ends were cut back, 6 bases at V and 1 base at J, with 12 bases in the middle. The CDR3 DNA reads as TGTGCCAGCTCGCCTAGTACAGGGAACACTGAAGCTTTCTTT. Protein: CASSPSTGNTEAFF.

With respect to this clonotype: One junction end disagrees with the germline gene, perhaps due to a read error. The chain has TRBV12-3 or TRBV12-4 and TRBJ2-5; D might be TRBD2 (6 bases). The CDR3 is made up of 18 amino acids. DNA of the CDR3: TGTGCCAGCAGTTCCCCAAGCTTGGACCTAGGGGCACGGGAGACCCAGAACTTC. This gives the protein CASSSPSLDLGARETQNF.

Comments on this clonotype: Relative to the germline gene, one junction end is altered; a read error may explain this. Written as DNA, the CDR3 is TGTGCCAGCAGCCTCCACAGGGGCACTGAGGCTTTCTTT. Residues: CASSLHRGTEAFF. This chain links TRBV14 with TRBJ1-1; TRBD1 agrees at 7 bases. The CDR3 runs 13 residues. Per germline, CDR1 SGHDN and CDR2 FVKESK.

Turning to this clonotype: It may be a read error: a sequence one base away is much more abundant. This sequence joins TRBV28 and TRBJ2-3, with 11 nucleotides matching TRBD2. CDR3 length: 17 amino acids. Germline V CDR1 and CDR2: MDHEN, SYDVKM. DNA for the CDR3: TGTGCCAGCGGTTTAGGTGGGGCTAGCGGGAGGATAGATACGCAGTATTTT. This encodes CASGLGGASGRIDTQYF.

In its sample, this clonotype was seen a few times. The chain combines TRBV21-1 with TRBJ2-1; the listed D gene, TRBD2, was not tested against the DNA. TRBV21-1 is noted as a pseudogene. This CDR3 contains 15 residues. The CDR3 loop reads CASSSRTSRDNEQFF. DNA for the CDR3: TGTGCCAGCAGCAGCCGGACTAGCAGGGACAATGAGCAGTTCTTC.

CDR3 loop: CASTLGLVLANEQFF. The DNA for the CDR3 is TGTGCCAGCACTTTAGGACTAGTCTTGGCTAATGAGCAGTTCTTC. The chain joins TRBV11-2 to TRBJ2-1; the match to TRBD2 covers 7 bases. Germline V gene sequence: CDR1 SGHAT, CDR2 FQNNGV. Trimming at V came to 7 bases and at J to 7 bases, leaving 13 bases not matched to a gene. The CDR3 loop spans 15 amino acids.

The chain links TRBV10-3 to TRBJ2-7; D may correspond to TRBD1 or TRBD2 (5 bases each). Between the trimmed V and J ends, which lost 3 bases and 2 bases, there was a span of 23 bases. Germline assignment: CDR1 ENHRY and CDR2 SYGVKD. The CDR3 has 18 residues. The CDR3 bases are TGTGCCATCAGTGACCCATCCCTCCGGGACGATAGGGCCTACGAGCAGTACTTC. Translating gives CAISDPSLRDDRAYEQYF.

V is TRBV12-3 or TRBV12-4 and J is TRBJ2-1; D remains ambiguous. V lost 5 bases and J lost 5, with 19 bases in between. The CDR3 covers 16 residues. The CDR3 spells CASSPLRQVVDNEQFF. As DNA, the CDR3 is TGTGCCAGCAGTCCCTTGCGGCAGGTAGTCGACAATGAGCAGTTCTTC.

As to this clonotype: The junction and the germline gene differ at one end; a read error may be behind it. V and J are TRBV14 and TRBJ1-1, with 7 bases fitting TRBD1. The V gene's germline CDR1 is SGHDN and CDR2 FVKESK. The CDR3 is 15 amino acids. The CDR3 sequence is CAGSLRDSMNTEAFF. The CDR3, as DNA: TGTGCCGGCAGCCTCCGGGACAGCATGAACACTGAAGCTTTCTTT. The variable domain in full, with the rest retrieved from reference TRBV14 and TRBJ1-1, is EAGVTQFPSHSVIEKGQTVTLRCDPISGHDNLYWYRRVMGKEIKFLLHFVKESKQDESGMPNNRFLAERTGGTYSTLKVQPAELEDSGVYFCAGSLRDSMNTEAFFGQGTRLTVV.